This TCR beta chain was recorded in a study of early T cells in non-severe SARS-CoV-2 infection. Study information: From unsorted whole blood, bulk RNA was sequenced, and the chains remained unpaired. Study observations and caveats: Sequences matched to VDJdb favored anti-spike CD8 responses, while private and CD4 specificities were missed.

Per germline, CDR1 SGHNT and CDR2 YENEEA. CDR3 length: 14 amino acids. V lost 3 bases and J 5 bases, leaving 11 bases between the germline ends. On this clonotype itself: The antigen is undetermined.

The protocol attached unique molecular identifiers to individual cDNA molecules. MiXCR, applied by TCRdb to the 5' RACE reads, yields one record per CDR3 protein. The sample lists 15,000 to 20,000 distinct CDR3 sequences, less than 6.5% occurring once. This sequence joins TRBV11-3 and TRBJ2-1, with a possible D match to TRBD2 (7 bases). The sample in question was whole blood, obtained at baseline. This receptor was obtained from an adult who was a healthcare worker with PCR-confirmed SARS-CoV-2 infection or an uninfected control (not recorded which). DNA for the CDR3: TGTGCCAGCAGCTTGAGGGGGGGACACAATGAGCAGTTCTTC. Amino acids: CASSLRGGHNEQFF.